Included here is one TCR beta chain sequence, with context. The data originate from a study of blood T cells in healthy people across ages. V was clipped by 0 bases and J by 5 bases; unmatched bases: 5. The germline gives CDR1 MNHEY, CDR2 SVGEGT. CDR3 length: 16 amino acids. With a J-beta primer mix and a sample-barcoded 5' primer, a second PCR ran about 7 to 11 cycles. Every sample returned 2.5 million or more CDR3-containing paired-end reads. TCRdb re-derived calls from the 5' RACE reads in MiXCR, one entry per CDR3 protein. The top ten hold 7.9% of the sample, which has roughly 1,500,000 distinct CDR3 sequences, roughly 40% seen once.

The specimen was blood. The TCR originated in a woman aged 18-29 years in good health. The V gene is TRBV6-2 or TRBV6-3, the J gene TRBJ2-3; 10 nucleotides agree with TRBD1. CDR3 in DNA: TGTGCCAGCAGTTACTCGACAGGGGGCAACGAAGATACGCAGTATTTT. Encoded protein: CASSYSTGGNEDTQYF.